The 30 T cell receptor beta chains below were found in one sample sequenced in a study of T cells in Graves' hyperthyroidism and ophthalmopathy (dated by TCRdb to about 2019). The protocol used for the library was multiplex PCR. Reads for this sample came from an Illumina HiSeq 2000. The TCR beta CDR3 regions were amplified from the RNA transcripts. A first-round RT-PCR of the TCR CDR3 used the HTBI primer set with the Qiagen OneStep RT-PCR kit. The public reads were reprocessed in TCRdb via fastp at Q25 and MiXCR, keeping in-frame beta chains. One record per CDR3 amino acid sequence lists the most common genes and DNA. Counted in this sample were around 520,000 distinct CDR3 sequences; around a quarter of them appeared once. The biggest ten clones account for about 10% of the sample. Sequenced material: blood. These receptors came from a woman younger than 45 with Graves' ophthalmopathy.

In its sample, this clonotype was seen many times. One junction end does not reproduce the germline sequence, and a read error may be involved. The chain has TRBV7-7 and TRBJ2-5, with D possibly matching TRBD1 (6 bases). The CDR3 has 13 residues. Germline CDR1 SSHAT, CDR2 FNYEAQ (reference sequence). The CDR3 nucleotides are TGTGCTAGCAGCACGGACAGACAAGAGACCCAGTACTTC. It yields the protein CASSTDRQETQYF.

This clonotype was counted at least ten times. J is TRBJ1-5 and V is TRBV6-2 or TRBV6-3; D gene unclear. The length of the CDR3 is 13 residues. Trimming stripped 7 bases from V and 0 bases from J, with 7 bases between. Looked up from germline, CDR1 is MNHEY and CDR2 is SVGEGT. Here the CDR3 DNA reads TGTGCCAGCAAGCAGTATAGCAATCAGCCCCAGCATTTT. Its translation is CASKQYSNQPQHF.

This clonotype was observed many times. Written as DNA, the CDR3 is TGTGCCAGCAGTTTATACGGCACTGAAGCTTTCTTT. Protein: CASSLYGTEAFF. The V call is TRBV28, the J call TRBJ1-1; the D is unclear. Germline CDR1 MDHEN, CDR2 SYDVKM. This CDR3 comprises 12 residues. V shed 1 base and J shed 4 bases, with 4 bases lying between them.

The chain couples TRBV2 to TRBJ1-3; D is uncertain. This CDR3 has 17 residues. Trimming took 2 bases from V and 1 from J, leaving 15 bases between them. The germline CDR1 and CDR2 sequences are SNHLY and FYNNEI. CDR3: CASSESARAGSGNTIYF. DNA for the CDR3: TGTGCCAGCAGTGAATCAGCCCGGGCAGGATCTGGAAACACCATATATTTT.

This clonotype was counted at least ten times. The rearrangement joins TRBV29-1 to TRBJ1-1; D is unclear. The CDR3 contains 14 residues. Trimming pared 5 bases from V and 0 bases from J, leaving 13 bases between. CDR1 is SQVTM, CDR2 ANQGSEA, per germline. The CDR3 DNA reads TGCAGCGTTCCCCGGGGAGGGATGAACACTGAAGCTTTCTTT. Translated, it gives CSVPRGGMNTEAFF.

A few counts support this clonotype. This CDR3 reads CASSKGLAGNTGELFF. For the CDR3, the DNA is TGTGCCAGCAGCAAGGGACTAGCGGGAAACACCGGGGAGCTGTTTTTT. V and J are TRBV6-1 and TRBJ2-2; 13 positions match TRBD2. CDR1 and CDR2 (germline): MNHNS, SASEGT. CDR3 length: 16 residues. V lost 6 bases and J lost 2; bases outside the gene matches: 3.

This clonotype showed up many times. CDR3 DNA: TGTGCCAGCAGCGTAGCCCAACTAGCAGCGGATACGCAGTATTTT. Translated, it gives CASSVAQLAADTQYF. The chain links TRBV9 to TRBJ2-3, with TRBD2 as a possible D gene (6 bases). CDR1 SGDLS and CDR2 YYNGEE come from the germline V gene. The CDR3 extends over 15 amino acids. V was clipped by 0 bases and J by 6 bases, with 14 bases between them.

To note about this clonotype: An end of the junction does not agree with germline; a read error may underlie this. The chain has TRBV5-1 and TRBJ2-5; a weak D match, TRBD2 (7 bases). Germline lookup yields CDR1 SGHRS and CDR2 YFSETQ. CDR3 length: 13 residues. The CDR3 loop reads CVSSLGGEETQYF. The CDR3 coding sequence is TGCGTCAGCAGCTTAGGGGGGGAAGAGACCCAGTACTTC.

This clonotype has more than one count but fewer than ten. This clone may be a read error of a much larger clone one base away. The CDR3 sequence is CASSENGVQETKYF. CDR3 coding DNA: TGTGCCAGCAGTGAAAATGGGGTGCAAGAGACCAAGTACTTC. The rearrangement uses TRBV6-1 and TRBJ2-5; D unresolved. Germline CDR1 is MNHNS and CDR2 is SASEGT. The CDR3 is 14 residues long.

The chain carries TRBV6-1 and TRBJ2-7; 7 nucleotides align to TRBD1. V was clipped by 4 bases and J by 3 bases; unmatched bases: 12. This CDR3 has 16 amino acids. The V gene's germline CDR1 is MNHNS and CDR2 SASEGT. This CDR3 is CASSAYGDSGRYEQYF. DNA for the CDR3: TGTGCCAGCAGTGCCTACGGGGACAGCGGACGCTACGAGCAGTACTTC.

This clonotype was recorded at least ten times. The chain couples TRBV4-1 to TRBJ1-1; perhaps TRBD1 as D (5 bases). This CDR3 spans 15 amino acids. Germline values: CDR1 MGHRA, CDR2 YSYEKL. Trimming pared 0 bases from V and 1 base from J, leaving 9 bases between. This chain's CDR3 is CASSQERTQNTEAFF. The CDR3 DNA sequence: TGCGCCAGCAGCCAAGAAAGGACACAGAACACTGAAGCTTTCTTT.

V usage is TRBV28 and J usage is TRBJ1-2; D is unresolved. The CDR3 spans 13 residues. V gave up 7 bases and J gave up 3 bases, with 12 bases separating them. Per the germline V gene, CDR1 is MDHEN and CDR2 is SYDVKM. CDR3 sequence (DNA): TGTGCCAGCACCTCCCGTAGAGACTATGGCTACACCTTC. Protein: CASTSRRDYGYTF.

This clonotype was recorded many times. The chain recombines TRBV30 with TRBJ1-5, with D uncertain. CDR1 and CDR2 from the germline V gene are GTSNPN and SVGIG (reference sequence). Trimming stripped 0 bases from V and 6 bases from J, with 9 bases between. The CDR3 is 13 amino acids. CDR3 in amino acids: CAWSVPPTQPQHF. CDR3 sequence (DNA): TGTGCCTGGAGTGTACCGCCTACTCAGCCCCAGCATTTT.

This clonotype was picked up many times. The chain employs TRBV7-9 and TRBJ1-1; D remains ambiguous. Germline lookup yields CDR1 SEHNR and CDR2 FQNEAQ (reference sequence). Trimming removed 0 bases at V and 2 bases at J, with 10 bases between. The CDR3 runs to 15 residues. The CDR3 nucleotides are TGTGCCAGCAGCTTAGCTGGGCCTCAAAACACTGAAGCTTTCTTT. It codes for CASSLAGPQNTEAFF.

This clonotype appeared many times. The rearrangement links TRBV9 to TRBJ2-5, with TRBD2 identical over 12 bases. CDR1 is SGDLS, CDR2 YYNGEE, per germline. Trimming at V came to 3 bases and at J to 5 bases, leaving 11 bases not matched to a gene. CDR3 length: 17 residues. This CDR3 is CASSAPASGGAGETQYF. Here the CDR3 DNA reads TGTGCCAGCAGCGCCCCGGCTAGCGGGGGGGCGGGCGAGACCCAGTACTTC.

Ten or more counts support this clonotype. The chain combines TRBV6-5 with TRBJ2-5, with D unclear. Germline loops: CDR1 MNHEY, CDR2 SVGAGI. This CDR3 is 15 amino acids long. The V gene lost 0 bases and the J gene lost 1 base, with 9 bases spanning the gap. As DNA, the CDR3 is TGTGCCAGCAGTTACTCTGGAACAGTCCAAGAGACCCAGTACTTC. The encoded protein is CASSYSGTVQETQYF.

At least ten counts were recorded for this clonotype. In DNA form, the CDR3 reads TGTGCCAGCAGCCAAGTAACCCCGAAGGCAGGATTAGCTAACTATGGCTACACCTTC. Its protein product is CASSQVTPKAGLANYGYTF. The chain carries TRBV14 and TRBJ1-2; D gene ambiguous. CDR1 is SGHDN and CDR2 is FVKESK in the germline V gene. The CDR3 has 19 amino acids. V was trimmed by 1 base and J by 0 bases, leaving 21 bases between them.

This clonotype was seen at least ten times. J is TRBJ2-2 and V is TRBV12-3 or TRBV12-4, with TRBD2 matching 8 bases. This CDR3 is 18 amino acids long. J lost 1 base, V lost 2 bases, and 9 bases had no gene match. The CDR3 protein is CASSLPSWTSRNTGELFF. Here the CDR3 DNA reads TGTGCCAGCAGTTTACCTAGCTGGACTAGCAGGAACACCGGGGAGCTGTTTTTT.

This clonotype occurred many times. The CDR3 DNA sequence: TGCAGTGCTAGAGTTCAGGGGGTTTTTCCTTACGAGCAGTACTTC. It yields the protein CSARVQGVFPYEQYF. The rearrangement joins TRBV20-1 to TRBJ2-7, with TRBD1 matching over 7 bases. CDR3 length: 15 amino acids. With V trimmed by 1 base and J by 4 bases, 10 bases remained unmatched. Germline CDR1 and CDR2: DFQATT and SNEGSKA (reference sequence).

There are many counts of this clonotype. The chain recombines TRBV5-1 with TRBJ2-6; the D call may be TRBD1 or TRBD2 (5 bases each). V lost 4 bases to trimming and J lost 4 bases, with 15 bases between them. Germline CDR1 is SGHRS and CDR2 is YFSETQ. CDR3 size: 16 residues. CDR3: CASSRGPQVGANVLTF. The CDR3 DNA is TGCGCCAGCAGCCGGGGACCCCAGGTCGGGGCCAACGTCCTGACTTTC.

The CDR3: CASSTDRDSFYEQYF. The DNA of the CDR3 is TGTGCCAGTAGTACAGACCGGGACAGCTTCTACGAGCAGTACTTC. The chain couples TRBV19 to TRBJ2-7, with TRBD1 identical over 7 bases. Germline V gene lookup returns CDR1 LNHDA and CDR2 SQIVND (reference sequence). The CDR3 covers 15 residues. V was clipped by 4 bases and J by 3 bases; unmatched bases: 9.

The chain recombines TRBV2 with TRBJ2-7; D might be TRBD2 (6 bases). CDR1 is SNHLY, CDR2 FYNNEI, per germline. The CDR3 spans 15 residues. The ends were cut back, 6 bases at V and 3 bases at J, with 18 bases in the middle. The CDR3 loop reads CASSPVGGEIYEQYF. In DNA form, the CDR3 reads TGTGCCAGCAGCCCTGTAGGAGGGGAGATCTACGAGCAGTACTTC. Supplemented by reference TRBV2 and TRBJ2-7, the full variable domain reads EPEVTQTPSHQVTQMGQEVILRCVPISNHLYFYWYRQILGQKVEFLVSFYNNEISEKSEIFDDQFSVERPDGSNFTLKIRSTKLEDSAMYFCASSPVGGEIYEQYFGPGTRLTVT.

This clonotype came up many times. The chain carries TRBV6-5 and TRBJ1-5, with D hard to call. Germline V gives CDR1 MNHEY, CDR2 SVGAGI. The CDR3 runs 13 residues. Trimming took 2 bases from V and 5 from J, leaving 7 bases between them. The CDR3 protein is CASSYELDQPQHF. The CDR3 coding sequence is TGTGCCAGCAGTTACGAGCTGGATCAGCCCCAGCATTTT.

This clonotype was seen ten or more times. This chain joins TRBV6-1 and TRBJ2-5; TRBD1 might be the D (6 bases). This CDR3 spans 12 amino acids. Germline V gene lookup returns CDR1 MNHNS and CDR2 SASEGT. The germline V and J ends were trimmed by 3 bases and 4 bases, with 6 bases remaining between them. DNA of the CDR3: TGTGCCAGCAGTGAGACAGGAGAGACCCAGTACTTC. Encoded protein: CASSETGETQYF.

This clonotype was counted ten times or more. V gene TRBV12-3 or TRBV12-4 combines with J gene TRBJ2-6; TRBD1 might be the D (5 bases). The CDR3 has 15 residues. The V end lost 7 bases, the J end lost 1 base, and 11 bases lay between the germline ends. CDR3 in DNA: TGTGCCAGCACCCAGGGTTTATCTGGGGCCAACGTCCTGACTTTC. Translating it yields CASTQGLSGANVLTF.

This clonotype was observed at least ten times. The V and J genes are TRBV18 and TRBJ2-7; no firm D call. This CDR3 has 13 amino acids. The V and J ends lost 0 bases and 4 bases respectively, with 7 bases between them. Germline V gene lookup returns CDR1 KGHSH and CDR2 LQKENI. CDR3 coding DNA: TGTGCCAGCTCACCACCGAACGAGTACGAGCAGTACTTC. It codes for CASSPPNEYEQYF.

The chain recombines TRBV28 with TRBJ2-7; 10 bases match TRBD1. CDR1 MDHEN and CDR2 SYDVKM come from the germline V gene. V lost 6 bases to trimming and J lost 3 bases; unmatched junction nucleotides: 17. This CDR3 contains 18 residues. Here the CDR3 DNA reads TGTGCCAGCAGACCCCTACGGGACAGGGGATTCACAATCTACGAGCAGTACTTC. It yields the protein CASRPLRDRGFTIYEQYF.

This clonotype was observed many times. The V gene is TRBV5-6, the J gene TRBJ2-5; 8 positions match TRBD1. The trim removed 1 base at V and 4 bases at J, leaving 6 bases unmatched. This CDR3 has 15 amino acids. Germline CDR1 SGHDT, CDR2 YYEEEE. CDR3 bases: TGTGCCAGCAGCTTGTGGCAGGGGGCAGGAGAGACCCAGTACTTC. This codes for CASSLWQGAGETQYF.

V and J are TRBV5-1 and TRBJ2-7, with D perhaps matching TRBD2 (6 bases). Germline V gene lookup returns CDR1 SGHRS and CDR2 YFSETQ. This CDR3 has 16 residues. Trimming took 0 bases from V and 0 from J, leaving 13 bases between them. CDR3 in DNA: TGCGCCAGCAGCTTGGGGCTGATAGCGGCCTCCTACGAGCAGTACTTC. It codes for CASSLGLIAASYEQYF. Combining the CDR3 with reference TRBV5-1 and TRBJ2-7 gives the whole variable domain KAGVTQTPRYLIKTRGQQVTLSCSPISGHRSVSWYQQTPGQGLQFLFEYFSETQRNKGNFPGRFSGRQFSNSRSEMNVSTLELGDSALYLCASSLGLIAASYEQYFGPGTRLTVT.

This clonotype was recorded many times. The V call is TRBV7-6, the J call TRBJ2-2, with TRBD2 as a possible D gene (5 bases). Trimming took off 6 bases at V and 8 bases at J, with 13 bases between the two ends. The germline CDR1 and CDR2 sequences are SGHVS and FNYEAQ. This CDR3 contains 13 residues. Here the CDR3 DNA reads TGTGCCAGCAGAAAACTAGATCCAGGGGAGCTGTTTTTT. It specifies CASRKLDPGELFF.